The entry that follows covers one T cell receptor beta chain sequence. The antigen remains unidentified. Its ends do not fully match the called genes, so a read error is possible. The sample is drawn from a study of tumor-infiltrating lymphocytes in primary liver carcinoma. The overall study: The patients comprised men and women between the ages of 30 and 69 years.

Starting material of approximately 500 ng total RNA yielded TCR beta cDNA via a constant-region primer. Investigators got TCR beta libraries out of three nested multiplex PCR rounds, done with slightly modified ARM-PCR. MiXCR, run by TCRdb on the multiplex PCR reads, gives a single entry per CDR3 protein. Of approximately 45,000 distinct CDR3 sequences in the sample, roughly 73% were seen once. From roughly 21-30 mg of unsorted bulk tissue, DNA and RNA were co-extracted together. Surgical resection served as treatment for the primary liver carcinoma of these patients. Every patient had chronic HBV infection and was treatment-naive. Study results and caveats: Tumor-blood pairs (like tumor-adjacent pairs) overlapped less than tumor region pairs did.

Sequencing was done on a sample of liver tumor tissue from sampling region 2. The subset is: tumor region T2, inferior pole. The source of this sequence is a man aged 35 to 55 with primary liver carcinoma and hepatitis B virus infection.

CDR3 residues: CASSPRGGPYEQCF. The DNA for the CDR3 is TGTGCCAGCAGCCCCCGTGGCGGACCATACGAGCAGTGCTTC. This rearrangement joins TRBV12-3 or TRBV12-4 to TRBJ2-7; D gene uncertain. CDR3 length: 14 amino acids.